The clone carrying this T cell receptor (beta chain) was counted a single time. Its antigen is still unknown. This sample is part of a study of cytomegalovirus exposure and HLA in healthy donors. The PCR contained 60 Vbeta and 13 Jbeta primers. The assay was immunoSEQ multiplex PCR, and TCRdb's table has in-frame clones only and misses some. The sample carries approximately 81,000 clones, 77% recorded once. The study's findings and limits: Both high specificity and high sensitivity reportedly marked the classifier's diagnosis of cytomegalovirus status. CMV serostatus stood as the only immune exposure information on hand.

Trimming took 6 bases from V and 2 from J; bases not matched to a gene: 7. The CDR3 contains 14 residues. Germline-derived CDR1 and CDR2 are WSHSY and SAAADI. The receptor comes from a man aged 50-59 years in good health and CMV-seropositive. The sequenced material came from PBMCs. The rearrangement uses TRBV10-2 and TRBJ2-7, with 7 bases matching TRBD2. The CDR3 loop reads CASSPGRSPYEQYF. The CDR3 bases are TGCGCCAGCAGCCCCGGGAGGTCGCCCTACGAGCAGTACTTC.